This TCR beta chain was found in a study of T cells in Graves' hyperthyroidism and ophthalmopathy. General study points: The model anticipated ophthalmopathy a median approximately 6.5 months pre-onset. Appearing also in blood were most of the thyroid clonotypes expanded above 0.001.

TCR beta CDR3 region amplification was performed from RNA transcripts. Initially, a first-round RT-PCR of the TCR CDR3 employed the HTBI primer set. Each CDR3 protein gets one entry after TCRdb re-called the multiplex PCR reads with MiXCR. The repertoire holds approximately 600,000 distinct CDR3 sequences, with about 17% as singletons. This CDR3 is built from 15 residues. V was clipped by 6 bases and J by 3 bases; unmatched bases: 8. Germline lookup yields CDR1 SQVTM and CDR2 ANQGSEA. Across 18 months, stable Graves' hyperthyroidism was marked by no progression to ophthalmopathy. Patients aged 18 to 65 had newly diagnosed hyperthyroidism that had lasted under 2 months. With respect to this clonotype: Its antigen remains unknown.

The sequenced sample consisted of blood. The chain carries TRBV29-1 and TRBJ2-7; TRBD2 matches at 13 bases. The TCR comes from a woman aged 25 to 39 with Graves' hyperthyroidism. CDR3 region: CSVTGTSGTNYEQYF. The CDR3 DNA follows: TGCAGCGTGACCGGGACTAGCGGGACTAACTACGAGCAGTACTTC.